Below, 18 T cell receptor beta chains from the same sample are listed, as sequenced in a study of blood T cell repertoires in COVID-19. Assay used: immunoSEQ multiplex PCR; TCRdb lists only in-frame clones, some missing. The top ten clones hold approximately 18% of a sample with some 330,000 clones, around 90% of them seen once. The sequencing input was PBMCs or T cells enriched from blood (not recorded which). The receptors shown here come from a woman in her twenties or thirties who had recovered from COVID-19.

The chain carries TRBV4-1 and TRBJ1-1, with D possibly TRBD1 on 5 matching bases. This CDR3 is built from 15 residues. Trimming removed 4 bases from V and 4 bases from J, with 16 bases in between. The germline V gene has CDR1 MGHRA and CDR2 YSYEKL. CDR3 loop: CASSPAHGGFTEAFF. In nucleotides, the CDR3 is TGCGCCAGCAGCCCCGCCCACGGGGGTTTCACTGAAGCTTTCTTT.

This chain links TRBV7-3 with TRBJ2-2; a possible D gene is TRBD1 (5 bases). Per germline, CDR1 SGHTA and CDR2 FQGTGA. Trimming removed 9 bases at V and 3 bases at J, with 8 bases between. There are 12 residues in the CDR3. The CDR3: CASRGYTGELFF. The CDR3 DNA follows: TGTGCCAGTAGGGGTTACACCGGGGAGCTGTTTTTT.

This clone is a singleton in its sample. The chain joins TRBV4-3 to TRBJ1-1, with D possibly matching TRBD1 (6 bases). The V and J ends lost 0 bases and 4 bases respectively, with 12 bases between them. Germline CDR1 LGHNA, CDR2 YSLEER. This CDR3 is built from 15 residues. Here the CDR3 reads CASSQDTGGGTEAFF. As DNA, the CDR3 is TGCGCCAGCAGCCAAGATACGGGGGGCGGCACTGAAGCTTTCTTT.

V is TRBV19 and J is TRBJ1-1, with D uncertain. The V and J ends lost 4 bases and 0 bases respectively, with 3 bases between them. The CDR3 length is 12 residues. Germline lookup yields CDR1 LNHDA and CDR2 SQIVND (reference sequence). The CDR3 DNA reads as TGTGCCAGTAGTACCGTGAACACTGAAGCTTTCTTT. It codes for CASSTVNTEAFF.

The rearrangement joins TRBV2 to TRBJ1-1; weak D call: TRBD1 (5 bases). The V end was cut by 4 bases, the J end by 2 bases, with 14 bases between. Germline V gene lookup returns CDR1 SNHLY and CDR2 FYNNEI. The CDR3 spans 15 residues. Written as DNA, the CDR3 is TGTGCCAGCAGTGGATCCAGGGTGGTAAACACTGAAGCTTTCTTT. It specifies CASSGSRVVNTEAFF. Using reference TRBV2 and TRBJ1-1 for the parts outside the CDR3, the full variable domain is EPEVTQTPSHQVTQMGQEVILRCVPISNHLYFYWYRQILGQKVEFLVSFYNNEISEKSEIFDDQFSVERPDGSNFTLKIRSTKLEDSAMYFCASSGSRVVNTEAFFGQGTRLTVV.

For the CDR3, the DNA is TGTGCCAGCAGCCAAGAGGAGGGGGGGGCTCGATACGAGCAGTACTTC. It translates to CASSQEEGGARYEQYF. The chain uses TRBV4-2 and TRBJ2-7; D may be TRBD2 (7 bases). The V end was cut by 0 bases, the J end by 4 bases, with 16 bases between. There are 16 residues in the CDR3. Germline V gene sequence: CDR1 LGHNA, CDR2 YNFKEQ.

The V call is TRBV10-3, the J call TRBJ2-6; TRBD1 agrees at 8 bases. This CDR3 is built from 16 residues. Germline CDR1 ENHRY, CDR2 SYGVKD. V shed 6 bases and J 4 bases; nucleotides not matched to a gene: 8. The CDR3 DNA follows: TGTGCCATCAGCCCGACAGGGGTGCACGGGGCCAACGTCCTGACTTTC. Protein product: CAISPTGVHGANVLTF.

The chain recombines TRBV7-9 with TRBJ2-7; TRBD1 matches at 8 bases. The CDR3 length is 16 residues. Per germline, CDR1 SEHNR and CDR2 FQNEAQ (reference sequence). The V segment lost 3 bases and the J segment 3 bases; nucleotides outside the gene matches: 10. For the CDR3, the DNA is TGTGCCAGCAGCTTCATCCCGGGACAGGAACGCTACGAGCAGTACTTC. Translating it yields CASSFIPGQERYEQYF. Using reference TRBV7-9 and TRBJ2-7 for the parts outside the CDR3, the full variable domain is DTGVSQNPRHKITKRGQNVTFRCDPISEHNRLYWYRQTLGQGPEFLTYFQNEAQLEKSRLLSDRFSAERPKGSFSTLEIQRTEQGDSAMYLCASSFIPGQERYEQYFGPGTRLTVT.

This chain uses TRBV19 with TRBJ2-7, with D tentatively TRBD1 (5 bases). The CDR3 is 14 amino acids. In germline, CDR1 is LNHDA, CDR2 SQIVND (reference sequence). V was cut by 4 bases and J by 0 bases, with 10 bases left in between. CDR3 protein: CASSTTGISYEQYF. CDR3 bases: TGTGCCAGTAGTACTACAGGAATCTCCTACGAGCAGTACTTC.

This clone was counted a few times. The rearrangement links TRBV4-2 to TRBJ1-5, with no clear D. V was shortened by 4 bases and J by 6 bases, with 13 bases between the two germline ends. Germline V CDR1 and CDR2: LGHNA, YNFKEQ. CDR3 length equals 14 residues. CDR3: CASSPGSRGQPQHF. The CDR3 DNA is TGTGCCAGCAGCCCCGGCTCCCGGGGTCAGCCCCAGCATTTT.

The chain's CDR3 is CASSPSPGRVSEGYTF. CDR3 sequence (DNA): TGCGCCAGCAGCCCCTCTCCCGGCAGGGTATCGGAGGGCTACACCTTC. The chain uses TRBV4-1 and TRBJ1-2; weak D call: TRBD1 (5 bases). Germline assignment: CDR1 MGHRA and CDR2 YSYEKL. This CDR3 is built from 16 residues. V was clipped by 4 bases and J by 8 bases, with 23 bases between them.

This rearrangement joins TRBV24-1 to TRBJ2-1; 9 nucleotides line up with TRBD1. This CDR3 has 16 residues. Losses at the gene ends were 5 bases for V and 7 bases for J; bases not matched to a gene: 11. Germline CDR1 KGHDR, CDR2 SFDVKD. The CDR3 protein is CATSGRAGTGRNEQFF. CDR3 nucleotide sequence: TGTGCCACCAGTGGCCGAGCCGGGACAGGGAGGAATGAGCAGTTCTTC.

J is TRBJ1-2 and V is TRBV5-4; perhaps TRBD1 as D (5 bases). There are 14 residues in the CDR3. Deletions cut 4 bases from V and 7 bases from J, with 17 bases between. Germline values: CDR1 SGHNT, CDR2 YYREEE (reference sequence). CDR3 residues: CASSDITAGGGYTF. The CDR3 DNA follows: TGTGCCAGCAGCGACATCACGGCCGGGGGTGGCTACACCTTC.

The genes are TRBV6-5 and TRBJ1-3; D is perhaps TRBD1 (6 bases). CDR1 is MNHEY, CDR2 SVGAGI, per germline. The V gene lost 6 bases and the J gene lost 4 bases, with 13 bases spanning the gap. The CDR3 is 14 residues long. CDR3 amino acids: CASSPPGQGNTIYF. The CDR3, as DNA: TGTGCCAGCAGCCCCCCCGGACAGGGAAACACCATATATTTT.

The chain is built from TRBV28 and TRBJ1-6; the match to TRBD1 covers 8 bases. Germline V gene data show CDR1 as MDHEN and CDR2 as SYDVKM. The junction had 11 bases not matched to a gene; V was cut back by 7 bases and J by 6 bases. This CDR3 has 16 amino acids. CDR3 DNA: TGTGCCAGCATCGAGTCTGGACAGGGCCTTAATTCACCCCTCCACTTT. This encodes CASIESGQGLNSPLHF.

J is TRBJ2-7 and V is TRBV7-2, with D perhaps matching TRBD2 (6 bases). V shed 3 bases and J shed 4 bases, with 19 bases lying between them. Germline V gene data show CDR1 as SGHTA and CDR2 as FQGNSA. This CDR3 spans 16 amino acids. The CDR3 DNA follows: TGTGCCAGCAGCTTCACCGGGACTCCCCCAATGTACGAGCAGTACTTC. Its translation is CASSFTGTPPMYEQYF. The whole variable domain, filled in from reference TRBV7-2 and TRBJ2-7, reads GAGVSQSPSNKVTEKGKDVELRCDPISGHTALYWYRQSLGQGLEFLIYFQGNSAPDKSGLPSDRFSAERTGGSVSTLTIQRTQQEDSAVYLCASSFTGTPPMYEQYFGPGTRLTVT.

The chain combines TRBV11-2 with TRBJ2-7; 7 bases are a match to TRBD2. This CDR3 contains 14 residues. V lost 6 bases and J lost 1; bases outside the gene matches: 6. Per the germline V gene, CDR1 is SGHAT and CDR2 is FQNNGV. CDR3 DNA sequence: TGTGCCAGCAGTGTGGGGGGGTTTTCCTACGAGCAGTACTTC. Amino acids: CASSVGGFSYEQYF.

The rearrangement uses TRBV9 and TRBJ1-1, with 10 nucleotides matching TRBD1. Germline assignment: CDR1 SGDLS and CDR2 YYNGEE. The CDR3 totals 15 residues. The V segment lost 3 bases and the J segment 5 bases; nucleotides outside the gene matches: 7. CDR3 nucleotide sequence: TGTGCCAGCAGCGCCGGGACAGGGGATGGTACTGAAGCTTTCTTT. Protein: CASSAGTGDGTEAFF.